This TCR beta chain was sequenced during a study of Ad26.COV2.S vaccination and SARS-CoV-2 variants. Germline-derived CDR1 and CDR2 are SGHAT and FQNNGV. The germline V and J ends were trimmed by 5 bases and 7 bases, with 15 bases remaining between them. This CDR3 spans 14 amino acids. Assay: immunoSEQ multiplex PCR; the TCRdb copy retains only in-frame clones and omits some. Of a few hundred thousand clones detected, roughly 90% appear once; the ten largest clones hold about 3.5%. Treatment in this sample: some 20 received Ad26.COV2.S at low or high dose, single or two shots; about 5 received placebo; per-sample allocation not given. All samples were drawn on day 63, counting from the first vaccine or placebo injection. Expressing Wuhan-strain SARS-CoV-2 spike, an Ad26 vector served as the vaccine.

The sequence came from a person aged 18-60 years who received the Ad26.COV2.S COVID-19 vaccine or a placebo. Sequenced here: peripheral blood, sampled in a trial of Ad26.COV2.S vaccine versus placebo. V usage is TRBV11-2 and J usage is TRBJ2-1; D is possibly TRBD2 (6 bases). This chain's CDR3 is CASSRGSRENEQFF. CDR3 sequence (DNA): TGTGCCAGCAGCCGGGGGTCCCGGGAGAATGAGCAGTTCTTC. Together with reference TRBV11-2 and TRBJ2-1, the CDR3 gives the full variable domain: EAGVAQSPRYKIIEKRQSVAFWCNPISGHATLYWYQQILGQGPKLLIQFQNNGVVDDSQLPKDRFSAERLKGVDSTLKIQPAKLEDSAVYLCASSRGSRENEQFFGPGTRLTVL.